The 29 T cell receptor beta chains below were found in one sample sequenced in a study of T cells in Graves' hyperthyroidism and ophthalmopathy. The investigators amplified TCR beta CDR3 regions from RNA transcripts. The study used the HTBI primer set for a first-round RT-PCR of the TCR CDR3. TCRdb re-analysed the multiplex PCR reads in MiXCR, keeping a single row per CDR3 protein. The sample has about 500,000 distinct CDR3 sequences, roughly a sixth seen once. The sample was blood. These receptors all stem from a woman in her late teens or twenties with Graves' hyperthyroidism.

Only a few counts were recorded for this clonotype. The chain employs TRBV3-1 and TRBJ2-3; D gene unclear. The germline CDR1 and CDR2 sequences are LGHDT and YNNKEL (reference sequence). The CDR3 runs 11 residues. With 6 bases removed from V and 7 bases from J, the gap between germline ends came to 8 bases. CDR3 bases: TGTGCCAGCAGGGGTGGAAATACGCAGTATTTT. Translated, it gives CASRGGNTQYF.

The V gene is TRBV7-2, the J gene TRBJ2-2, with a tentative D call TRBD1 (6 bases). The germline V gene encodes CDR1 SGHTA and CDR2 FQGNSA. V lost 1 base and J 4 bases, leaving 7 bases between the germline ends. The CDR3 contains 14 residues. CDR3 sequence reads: CASSLVGGTGELFF. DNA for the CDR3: TGTGCCAGCAGCTTAGTAGGGGGCACCGGGGAGCTGTTTTTT.

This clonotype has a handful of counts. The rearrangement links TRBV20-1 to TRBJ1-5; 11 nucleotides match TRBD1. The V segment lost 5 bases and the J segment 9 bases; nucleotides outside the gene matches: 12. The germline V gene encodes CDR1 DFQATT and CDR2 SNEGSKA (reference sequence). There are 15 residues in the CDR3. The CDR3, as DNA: TGCAGTGCTGTTCCGGGACAGGGGGTCGCAAGGCCCCAGCATTTT. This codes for CSAVPGQGVARPQHF.

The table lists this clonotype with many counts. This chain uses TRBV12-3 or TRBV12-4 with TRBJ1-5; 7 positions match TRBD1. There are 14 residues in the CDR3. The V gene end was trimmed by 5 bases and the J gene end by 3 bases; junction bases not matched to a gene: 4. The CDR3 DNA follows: TGTGCCAGCAGTCCGGGACAGATCAATCAGCCCCAGCATTTT. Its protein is CASSPGQINQPQHF.

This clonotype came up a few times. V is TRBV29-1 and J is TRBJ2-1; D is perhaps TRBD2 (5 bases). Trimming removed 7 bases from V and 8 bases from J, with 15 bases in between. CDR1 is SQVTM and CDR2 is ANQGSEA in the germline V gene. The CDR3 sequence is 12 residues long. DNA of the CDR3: TGCAGCGGATCTACTAGTGGAGATGAGCAGTTCTTC. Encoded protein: CSGSTSGDEQFF.

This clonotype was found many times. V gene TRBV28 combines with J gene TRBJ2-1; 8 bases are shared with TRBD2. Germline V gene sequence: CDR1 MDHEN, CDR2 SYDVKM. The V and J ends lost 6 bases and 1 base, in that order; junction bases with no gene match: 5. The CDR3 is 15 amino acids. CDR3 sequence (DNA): TGTGCCAGCAGCAACGGGAGGGGGTCCTACAATGAGCAGTTCTTC. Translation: CASSNGRGSYNEQFF.

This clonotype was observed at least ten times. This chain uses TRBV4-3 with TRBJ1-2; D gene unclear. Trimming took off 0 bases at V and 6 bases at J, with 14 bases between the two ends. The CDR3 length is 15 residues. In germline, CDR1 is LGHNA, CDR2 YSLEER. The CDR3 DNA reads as TGCGCCAGCAGCCAAGAGGCCAGGACCCGGGATGGCTACACCTTC. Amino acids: CASSQEARTRDGYTF.

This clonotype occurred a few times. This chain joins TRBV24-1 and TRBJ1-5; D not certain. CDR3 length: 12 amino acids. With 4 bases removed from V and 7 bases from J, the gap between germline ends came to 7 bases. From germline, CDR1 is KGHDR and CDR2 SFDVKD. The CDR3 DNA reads TGTGCCACCAGTGAGGATTTACAGCCCCAGCATTTT. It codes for CATSEDLQPQHF.

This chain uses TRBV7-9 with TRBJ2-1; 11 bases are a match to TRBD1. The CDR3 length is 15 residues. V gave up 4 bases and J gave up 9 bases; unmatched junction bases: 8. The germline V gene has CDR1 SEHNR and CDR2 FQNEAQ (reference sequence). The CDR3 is CASSSRTGGRGEQFF. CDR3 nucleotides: TGTGCCAGCAGCTCCCGGACAGGGGGCCGGGGTGAGCAGTTCTTC.

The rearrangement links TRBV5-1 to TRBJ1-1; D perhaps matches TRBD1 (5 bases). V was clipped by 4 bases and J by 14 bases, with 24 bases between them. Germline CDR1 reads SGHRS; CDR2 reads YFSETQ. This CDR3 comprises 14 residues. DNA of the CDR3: TGCGCCAGCAGCCTGACCCCTGTGACAGATCCACCGTTCTTT. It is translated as CASSLTPVTDPPFF. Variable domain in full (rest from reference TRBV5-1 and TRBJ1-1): KAGVTQTPRYLIKTRGQQVTLSCSPISGHRSVSWYQQTPGQGLQFLFEYFSETQRNKGNFPGRFSGRQFSNSRSEMNVSTLELGDSALYLCASSLTPVTDPPFFGQGTRLTVV.

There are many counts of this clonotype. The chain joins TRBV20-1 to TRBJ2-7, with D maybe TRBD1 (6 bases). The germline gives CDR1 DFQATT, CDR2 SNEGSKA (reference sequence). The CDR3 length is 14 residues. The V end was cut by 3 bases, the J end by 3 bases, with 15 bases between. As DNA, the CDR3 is TGCAGTGCTAGCTCCTCGGGACAAAACTACGAGCAGTACTTC. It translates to CSASSSGQNYEQYF.

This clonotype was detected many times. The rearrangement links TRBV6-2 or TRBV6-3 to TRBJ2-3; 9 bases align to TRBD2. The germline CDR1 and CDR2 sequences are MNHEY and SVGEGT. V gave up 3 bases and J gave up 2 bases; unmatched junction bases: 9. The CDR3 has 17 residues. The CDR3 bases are TGTGCCAGCAGTTATCCCCGTCTAGCGGGGAACACAGATACGCAGTATTTT. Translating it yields CASSYPRLAGNTDTQYF.

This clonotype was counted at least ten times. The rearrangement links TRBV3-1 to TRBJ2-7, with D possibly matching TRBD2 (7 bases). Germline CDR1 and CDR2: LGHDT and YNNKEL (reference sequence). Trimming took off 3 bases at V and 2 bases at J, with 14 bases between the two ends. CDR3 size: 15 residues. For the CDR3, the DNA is TGTGCCAGCAGCCACCGACGGGGGGCCCCCTACGAGCAGTACTTC. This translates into CASSHRRGAPYEQYF.

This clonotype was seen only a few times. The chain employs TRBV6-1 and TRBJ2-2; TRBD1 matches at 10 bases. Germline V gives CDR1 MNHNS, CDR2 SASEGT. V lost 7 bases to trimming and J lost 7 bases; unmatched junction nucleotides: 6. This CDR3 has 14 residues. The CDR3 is CASNGQGESGELFF. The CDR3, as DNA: TGTGCCAGCAATGGACAGGGGGAAAGCGGGGAGCTGTTTTTT.

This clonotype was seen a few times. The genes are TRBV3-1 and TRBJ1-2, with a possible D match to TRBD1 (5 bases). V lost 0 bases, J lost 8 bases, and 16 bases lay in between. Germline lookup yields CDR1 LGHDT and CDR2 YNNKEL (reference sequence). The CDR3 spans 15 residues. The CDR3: CASSQDPGLRGGYTF. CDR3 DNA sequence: TGTGCCAGCAGCCAAGATCCGGGGTTACGGGGCGGCTACACCTTC.

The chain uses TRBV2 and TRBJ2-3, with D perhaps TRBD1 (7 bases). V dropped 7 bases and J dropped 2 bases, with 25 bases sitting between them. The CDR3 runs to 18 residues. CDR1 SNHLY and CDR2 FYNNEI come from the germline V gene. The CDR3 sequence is CASTGAWGTVHDTDTQYF. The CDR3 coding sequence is TGTGCCAGCACGGGGGCTTGGGGGACAGTTCACGACACAGATACGCAGTATTTT.

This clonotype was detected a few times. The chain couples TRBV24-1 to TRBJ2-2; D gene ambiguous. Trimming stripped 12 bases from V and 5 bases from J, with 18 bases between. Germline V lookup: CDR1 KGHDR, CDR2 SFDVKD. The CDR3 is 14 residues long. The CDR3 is CAAPPLPATGELFF. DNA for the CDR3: TGTGCCGCGCCCCCACTCCCGGCGACCGGGGAGCTGTTTTTT.

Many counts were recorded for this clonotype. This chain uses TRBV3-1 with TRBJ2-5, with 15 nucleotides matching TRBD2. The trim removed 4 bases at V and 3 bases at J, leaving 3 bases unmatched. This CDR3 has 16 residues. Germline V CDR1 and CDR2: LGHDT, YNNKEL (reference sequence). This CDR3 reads CASSLRTSGREETQYF. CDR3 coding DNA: TGTGCCAGCAGCCTCAGGACTAGCGGGAGGGAAGAGACCCAGTACTTC.

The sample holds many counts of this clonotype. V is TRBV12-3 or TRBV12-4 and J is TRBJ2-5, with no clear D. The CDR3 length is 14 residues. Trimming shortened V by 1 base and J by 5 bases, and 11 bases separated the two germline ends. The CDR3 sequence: CASSLGVVWETQYF. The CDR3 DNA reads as TGTGCCAGCAGTTTAGGCGTAGTCTGGGAGACCCAGTACTTC.

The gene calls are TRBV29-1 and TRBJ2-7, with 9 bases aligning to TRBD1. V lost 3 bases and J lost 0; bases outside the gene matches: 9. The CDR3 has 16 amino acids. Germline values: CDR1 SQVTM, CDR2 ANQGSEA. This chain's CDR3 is CSVDGVWGQGSYEQYF. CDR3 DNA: TGCAGCGTTGATGGGGTTTGGGGACAGGGCTCCTACGAGCAGTACTTC.

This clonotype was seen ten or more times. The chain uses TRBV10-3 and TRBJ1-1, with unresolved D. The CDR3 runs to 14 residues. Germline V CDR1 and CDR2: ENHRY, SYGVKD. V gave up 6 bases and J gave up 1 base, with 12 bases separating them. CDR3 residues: CAIRKANSNTEAFF. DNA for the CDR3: TGTGCCATCAGGAAAGCGAACTCGAACACTGAAGCTTTCTTT.

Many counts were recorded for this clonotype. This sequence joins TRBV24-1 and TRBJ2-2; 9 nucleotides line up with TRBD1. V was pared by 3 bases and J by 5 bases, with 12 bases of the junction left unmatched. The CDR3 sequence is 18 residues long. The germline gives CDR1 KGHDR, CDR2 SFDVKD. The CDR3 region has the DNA TGTGCCACCAGTGATGCGACCGGGACAGGGTTAGGTACCGGGGAGCTGTTTTTT. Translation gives CATSDATGTGLGTGELFF.

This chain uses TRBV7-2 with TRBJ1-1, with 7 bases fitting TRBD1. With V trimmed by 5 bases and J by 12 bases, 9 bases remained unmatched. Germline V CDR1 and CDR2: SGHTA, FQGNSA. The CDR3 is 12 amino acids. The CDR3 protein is CASSGGRGLSFF. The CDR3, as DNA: TGTGCCAGCAGCGGGGGGAGGGGGCTGTCTTTCTTT.

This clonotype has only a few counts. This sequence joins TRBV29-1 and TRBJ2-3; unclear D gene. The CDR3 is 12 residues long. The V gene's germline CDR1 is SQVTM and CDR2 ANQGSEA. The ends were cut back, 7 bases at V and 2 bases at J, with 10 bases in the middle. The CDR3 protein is CSGAPPTDTQYF. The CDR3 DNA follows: TGCAGCGGAGCACCCCCCACAGATACGCAGTATTTT.

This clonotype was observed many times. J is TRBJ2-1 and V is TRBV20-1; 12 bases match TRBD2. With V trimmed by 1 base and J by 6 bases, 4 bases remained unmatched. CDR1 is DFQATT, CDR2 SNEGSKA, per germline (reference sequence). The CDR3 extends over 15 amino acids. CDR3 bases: TGCAGTGCTAGAGTCCCTAGCGGGAGGGCCAATGAGCAGTTCTTC. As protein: CSARVPSGRANEQFF.

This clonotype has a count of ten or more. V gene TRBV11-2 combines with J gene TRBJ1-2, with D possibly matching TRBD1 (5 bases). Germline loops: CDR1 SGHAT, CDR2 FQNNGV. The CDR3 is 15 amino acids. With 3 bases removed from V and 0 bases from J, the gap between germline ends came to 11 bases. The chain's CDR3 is CASSFAGTANYGYTF. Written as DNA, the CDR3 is TGTGCCAGCAGCTTCGCCGGGACGGCTAACTATGGCTACACCTTC.

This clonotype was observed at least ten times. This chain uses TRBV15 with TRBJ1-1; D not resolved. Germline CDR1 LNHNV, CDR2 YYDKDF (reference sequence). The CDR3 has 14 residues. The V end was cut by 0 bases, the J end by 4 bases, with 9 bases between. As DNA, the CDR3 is TGTGCCACCAGCAGAGATCTTAGCGGCACTGAAGCTTTCTTT. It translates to CATSRDLSGTEAFF.

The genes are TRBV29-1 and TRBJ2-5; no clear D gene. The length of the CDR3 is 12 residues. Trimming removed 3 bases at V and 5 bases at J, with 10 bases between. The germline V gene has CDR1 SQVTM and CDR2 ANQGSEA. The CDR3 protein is CSVDLGLETQYF. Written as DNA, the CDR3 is TGCAGCGTTGATTTAGGGTTGGAGACCCAGTACTTC. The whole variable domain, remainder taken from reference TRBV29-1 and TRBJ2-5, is SAVISQKPSRDICQRGTSLTIQCQVDSQVTMMFWYRQQPGQSLTLIATANQGSEATYESGFVIDKFPISRPNLTFSTLTVSNMSPEDSSIYLCSVDLGLETQYFGPGTRLLVL.

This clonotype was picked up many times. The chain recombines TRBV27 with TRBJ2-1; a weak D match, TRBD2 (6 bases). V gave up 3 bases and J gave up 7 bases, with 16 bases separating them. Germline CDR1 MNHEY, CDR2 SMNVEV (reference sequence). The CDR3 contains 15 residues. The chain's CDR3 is CASSFGLSLGNEQFF. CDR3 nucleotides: TGTGCCAGCAGTTTCGGACTATCTTTGGGGAATGAGCAGTTCTTC.